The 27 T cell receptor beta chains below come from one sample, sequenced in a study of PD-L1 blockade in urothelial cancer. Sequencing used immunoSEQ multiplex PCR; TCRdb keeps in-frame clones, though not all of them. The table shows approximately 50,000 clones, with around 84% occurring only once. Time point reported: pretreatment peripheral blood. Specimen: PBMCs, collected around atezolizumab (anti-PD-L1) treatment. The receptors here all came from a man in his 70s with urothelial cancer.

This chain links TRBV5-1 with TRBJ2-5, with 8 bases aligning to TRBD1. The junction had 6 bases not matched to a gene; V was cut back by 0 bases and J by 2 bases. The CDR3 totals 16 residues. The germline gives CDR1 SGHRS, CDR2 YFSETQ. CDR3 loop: CASSLGFRGRQETQYF. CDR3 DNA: TGCGCCAGCAGCTTGGGGTTCAGGGGGCGTCAAGAGACCCAGTACTTC.

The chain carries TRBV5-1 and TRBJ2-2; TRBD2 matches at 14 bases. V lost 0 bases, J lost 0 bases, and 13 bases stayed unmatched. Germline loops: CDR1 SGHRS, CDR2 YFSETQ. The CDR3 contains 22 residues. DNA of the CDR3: TGCGCCAGCAGCTTGGATGATTTGAGACTAGCGGGAGGGAGGGCGAACACCGGGGAGCTGTTTTTT. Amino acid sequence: CASSLDDLRLAGGRANTGELFF.

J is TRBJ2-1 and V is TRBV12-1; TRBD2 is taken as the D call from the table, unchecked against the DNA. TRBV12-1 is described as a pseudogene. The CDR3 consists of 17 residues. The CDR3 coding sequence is TGTGCCAGCAGCTTTTGTAGCGGGGCTTCCCCCTACAATGAGCAGTTCTTC. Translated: CASSFCSGASPYNEQFF.

In DNA form, the CDR3 reads TGTGCCAGCAGCCCCTCGACTAGGAGCTCCTACAATGAGCAGTTCTTC. Its protein is CASSPSTRSSYNEQFF. The chain combines TRBV7-6 with TRBJ2-1, with a weak D call TRBD2 (6 bases). Germline CDR1 SGHVS, CDR2 FNYEAQ. V gave up 5 bases and J gave up 0 bases, with 14 bases separating them. CDR3 length: 16 amino acids.

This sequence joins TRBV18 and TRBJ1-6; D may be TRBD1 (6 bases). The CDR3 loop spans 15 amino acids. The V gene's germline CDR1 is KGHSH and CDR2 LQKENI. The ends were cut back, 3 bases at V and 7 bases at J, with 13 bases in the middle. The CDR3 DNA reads TGTGCCAGCTCACCTGGGACAAATAGAAATTCACCCCTCCACTTT. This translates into CASSPGTNRNSPLHF.

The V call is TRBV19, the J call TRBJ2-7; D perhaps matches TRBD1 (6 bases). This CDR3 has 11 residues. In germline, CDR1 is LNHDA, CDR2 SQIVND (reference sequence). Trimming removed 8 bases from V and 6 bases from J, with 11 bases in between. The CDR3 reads CASEQGTEQYF. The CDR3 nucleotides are TGTGCCAGTGAACAGGGAACCGAGCAGTACTTC.

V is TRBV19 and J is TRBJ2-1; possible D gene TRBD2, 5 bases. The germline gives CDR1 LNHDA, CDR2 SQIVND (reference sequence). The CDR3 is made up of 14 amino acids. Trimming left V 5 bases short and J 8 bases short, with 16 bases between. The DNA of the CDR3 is TGTGCCAGTAGTCCCACCCAGCGAGCGGATGAGCAGTTCTTC. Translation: CASSPTQRADEQFF.

Here the CDR3 reads CASSPTAESYEQYF. CDR3 in DNA: TGTGCCAGTAGTCCGACAGCAGAATCCTACGAGCAGTACTTC. This chain connects TRBV19 to TRBJ2-7, with D possibly TRBD1 on 5 matching bases. Trimming took 5 bases from V and 1 from J, leaving 12 bases between them. Germline V gene lookup returns CDR1 LNHDA and CDR2 SQIVND (reference sequence). The length of the CDR3 is 14 residues. Full variable domain (outside the CDR3, taken from reference TRBV19 and TRBJ2-7): DGGITQSPKYLFRKEGQNVTLSCEQNLNHDAMYWYRQDPGQGLRLIYYSQIVNDFQKGDIAEGYSVSREKKESFPLTVTSAQKNPTAFYLCASSPTAESYEQYFGPGTRLTVT.

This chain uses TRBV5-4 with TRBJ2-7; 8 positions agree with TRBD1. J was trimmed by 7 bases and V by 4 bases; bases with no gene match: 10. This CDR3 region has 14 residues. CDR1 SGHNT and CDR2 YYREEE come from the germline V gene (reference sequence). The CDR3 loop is CASSTRDRRGEQYF. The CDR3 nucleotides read TGTGCCAGCAGCACCCGGGACAGGAGAGGAGAGCAGTACTTC.

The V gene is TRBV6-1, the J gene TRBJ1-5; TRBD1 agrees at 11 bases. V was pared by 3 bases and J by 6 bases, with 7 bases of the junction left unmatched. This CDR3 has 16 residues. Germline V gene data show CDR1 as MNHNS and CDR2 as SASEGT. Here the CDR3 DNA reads TGTGCCAGCAGTGATGTCGGGACAGGGGGGATTCAGCCCCAGCATTTT. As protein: CASSDVGTGGIQPQHF.

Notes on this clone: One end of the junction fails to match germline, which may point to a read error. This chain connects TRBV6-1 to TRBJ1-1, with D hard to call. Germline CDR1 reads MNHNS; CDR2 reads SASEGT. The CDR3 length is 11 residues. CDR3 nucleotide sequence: TGTGCCAGCAGTGAAATTAGCCCGACGGTCTTT. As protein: CASSEISPTVF.

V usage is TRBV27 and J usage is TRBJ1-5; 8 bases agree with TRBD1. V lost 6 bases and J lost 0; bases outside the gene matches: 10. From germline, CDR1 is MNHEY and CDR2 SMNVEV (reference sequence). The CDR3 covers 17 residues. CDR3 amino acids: CASSPLGDRLSNQPQHF. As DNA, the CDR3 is TGTGCCAGCAGCCCACTAGGGGACAGGCTTAGCAATCAGCCCCAGCATTTT.

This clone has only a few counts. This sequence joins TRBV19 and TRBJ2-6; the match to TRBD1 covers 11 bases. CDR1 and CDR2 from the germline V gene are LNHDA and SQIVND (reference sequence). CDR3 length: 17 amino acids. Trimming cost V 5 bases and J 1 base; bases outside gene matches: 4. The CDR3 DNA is TGTGCCAGTAGTGGCCGGGACAGGGGGTCTGGGGCCAACGTCCTGACTTTC. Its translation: CASSGRDRGSGANVLTF.

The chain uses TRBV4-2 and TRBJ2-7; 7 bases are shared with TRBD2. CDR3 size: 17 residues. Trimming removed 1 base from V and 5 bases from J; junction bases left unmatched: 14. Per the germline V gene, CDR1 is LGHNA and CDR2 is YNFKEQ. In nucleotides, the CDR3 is TGTGCCAGCAGCCAAGTAGTCAATGGCGGGAGAATCAACGAGCAGTACTTC. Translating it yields CASSQVVNGGRINEQYF.

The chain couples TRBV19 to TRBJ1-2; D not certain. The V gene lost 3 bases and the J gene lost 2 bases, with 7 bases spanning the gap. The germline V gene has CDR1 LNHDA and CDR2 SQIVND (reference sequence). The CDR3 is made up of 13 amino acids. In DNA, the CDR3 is TGTGCCAGTAGTATTTCTGTGAACTATGGCTACACCTTC. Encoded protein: CASSISVNYGYTF.

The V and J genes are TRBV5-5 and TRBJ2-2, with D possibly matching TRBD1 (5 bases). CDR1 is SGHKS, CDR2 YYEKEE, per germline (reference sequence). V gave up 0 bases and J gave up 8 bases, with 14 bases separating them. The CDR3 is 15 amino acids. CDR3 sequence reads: CASSLGGRVAGELFF. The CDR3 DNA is TGTGCCAGCAGCTTGGGAGGCAGGGTTGCGGGGGAGCTGTTTTTT.

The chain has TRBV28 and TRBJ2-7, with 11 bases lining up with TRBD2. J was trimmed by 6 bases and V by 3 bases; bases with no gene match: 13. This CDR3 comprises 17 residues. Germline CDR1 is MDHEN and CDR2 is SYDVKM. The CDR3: CASSFGTSGSSVREQYF. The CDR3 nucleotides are TGTGCCAGCAGTTTCGGGACTAGCGGCTCTAGCGTTCGCGAGCAGTACTTC.

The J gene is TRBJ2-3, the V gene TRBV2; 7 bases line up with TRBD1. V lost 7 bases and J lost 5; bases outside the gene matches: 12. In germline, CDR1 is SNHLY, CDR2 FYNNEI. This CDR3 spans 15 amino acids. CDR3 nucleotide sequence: TGTGCCAGCACAGTCGGGCCAGGGGGTAAAGATACGCAGTATTTT. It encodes CASTVGPGGKDTQYF.

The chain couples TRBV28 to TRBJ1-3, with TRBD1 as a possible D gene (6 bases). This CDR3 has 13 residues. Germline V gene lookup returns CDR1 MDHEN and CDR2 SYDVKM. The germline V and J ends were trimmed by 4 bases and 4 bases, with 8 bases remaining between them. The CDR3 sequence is CASSWGHGNTIYF. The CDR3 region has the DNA TGTGCCAGCAGTTGGGGGCACGGAAACACCATATATTTT.

This CDR3 is CATGPGLAGVETQYF. CDR3 sequence (DNA): TGTGCCACCGGCCCGGGACTAGCGGGAGTAGAGACCCAGTACTTC. The V gene is TRBV15, the J gene TRBJ2-5; TRBD2 aligns across 14 bases. After removal of 8 bases from V and 4 bases from J, the junction contained 6 bases not matched to a gene. The germline gives CDR1 LNHNV, CDR2 YYDKDF (reference sequence). The CDR3 consists of 15 residues.

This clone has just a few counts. As DNA, the CDR3 is TGCGCCAGCAGCCAAGATACAGGGCCCCGAAGAGCGTATGGCTACACCTTC. This encodes CASSQDTGPRRAYGYTF. The rearrangement joins TRBV4-3 to TRBJ1-2, with D possibly being TRBD1 (6 bases). Trimming took 0 bases from V and 5 from J, leaving 19 bases between them. The CDR3 runs 17 residues. Germline V gene lookup returns CDR1 LGHNA and CDR2 YSLEER.

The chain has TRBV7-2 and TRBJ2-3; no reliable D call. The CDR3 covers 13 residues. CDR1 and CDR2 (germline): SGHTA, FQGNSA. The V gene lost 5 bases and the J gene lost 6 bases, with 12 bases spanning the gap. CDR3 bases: TGTGCCAGCAGCACTCTAGGTTCGGATACGCAGTATTTT. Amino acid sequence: CASSTLGSDTQYF.

CDR3 sequence: CASSTGQGAETQYF. The DNA of the CDR3 is TGCGCCAGCAGCACAGGACAGGGGGCAGAGACCCAGTACTTC. V and J are TRBV5-1 and TRBJ2-5; TRBD1 matches 11 bases. The germline V gene encodes CDR1 SGHRS and CDR2 YFSETQ. Germline trimming cut 4 bases from V and 4 bases from J; bases unmatched to any gene: 3. The CDR3 totals 14 residues. The full variable domain, its missing parts supplied by reference TRBV5-1 and TRBJ2-5, is KAGVTQTPRYLIKTRGQQVTLSCSPISGHRSVSWYQQTPGQGLQFLFEYFSETQRNKGNFPGRFSGRQFSNSRSEMNVSTLELGDSALYLCASSTGQGAETQYFGPGTRLLVL.

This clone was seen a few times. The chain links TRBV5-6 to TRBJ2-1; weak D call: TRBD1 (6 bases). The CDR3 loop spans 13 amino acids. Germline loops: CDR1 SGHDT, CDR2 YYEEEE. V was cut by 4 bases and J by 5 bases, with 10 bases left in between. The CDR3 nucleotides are TGTGCCAGCAGCAACGGACAGAACAATGAGCAGTTCTTC. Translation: CASSNGQNNEQFF.

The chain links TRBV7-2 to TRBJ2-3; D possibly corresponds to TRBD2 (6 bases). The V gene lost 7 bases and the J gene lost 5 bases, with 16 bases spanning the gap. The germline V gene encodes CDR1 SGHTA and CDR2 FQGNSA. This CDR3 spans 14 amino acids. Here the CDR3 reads CASTGGPVVDTQYF. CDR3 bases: TGTGCCAGCACCGGGGGTCCTGTTGTAGATACGCAGTATTTT.

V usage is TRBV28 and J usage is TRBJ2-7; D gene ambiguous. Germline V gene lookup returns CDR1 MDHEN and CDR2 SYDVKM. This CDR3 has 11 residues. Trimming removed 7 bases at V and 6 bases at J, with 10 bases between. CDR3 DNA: TGTGCCAGCACATCTCCCGGCGAGCAGTACTTC. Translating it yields CASTSPGEQYF.

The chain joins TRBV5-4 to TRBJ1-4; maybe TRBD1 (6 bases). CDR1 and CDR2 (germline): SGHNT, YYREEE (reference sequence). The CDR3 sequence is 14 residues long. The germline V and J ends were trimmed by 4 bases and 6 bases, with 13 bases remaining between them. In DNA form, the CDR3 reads TGTGCCAGCAGCACCCAGGGGAACTATGAAAAACTGTTTTTT. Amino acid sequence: CASSTQGNYEKLFF.